The 23 T cell receptor beta chains given below trace back to one sample, sequenced in a study of radiotherapy plus CTLA-4 blockade in lung cancer. Produced via immunoSEQ multiplex PCR; TCRdb's table is partial and in-frame only. The table lists about 110,000 clones, approximately 77% of them singletons, with approximately 3.5% in the top ten. The source material was peripheral blood, sampled from a patient treated with radiotherapy plus ipilimumab. These receptors were collected from a human donor with non-small cell lung cancer that progressed on radiotherapy plus ipilimumab. Some clones in this sample may be carry-over from other donors' samples.

J is TRBJ2-3 and V is TRBV5-4; 7 bases fit TRBD1. Trimming took 4 bases from V and 7 from J; bases not matched to a gene: 9. Germline lookup yields CDR1 SGHNT and CDR2 YYREEE (reference sequence). The length of the CDR3 is 14 residues. Here the CDR3 DNA reads TGTGCCAGCAGCACCGGGACAGAGCGTTATACGCAGTATTTT. Translating it yields CASSTGTERYTQYF.

V and J are TRBV6-5 and TRBJ2-5, with D perhaps TRBD2 (5 bases). The better agreement between TRBJ2-7 and the DNA end casts doubt on the J call. CDR1 is MNHEY, CDR2 SVGAGI, per germline. The length of the CDR3 is 15 residues. Here the CDR3 reads CASSQDEGSSYEQYF. As DNA, the CDR3 is TGTGCCAGCAGTCAGGACGAGGGCAGCTCCTACGAGCAGTACTTC.

The chain links TRBV4-3 to TRBJ1-2, with 8 bases identical to TRBD1. V trimming: 1 base; J trimming: 5 bases; junction bases outside the gene matches: 9. Germline V CDR1 and CDR2: LGHNA, YSLEER. The CDR3 contains 16 residues. The CDR3, as DNA: TGCGCCAGCAGCCAAGGGACAGGGCCAGACTCGTATGGCTACACCTTC. Protein: CASSQGTGPDSYGYTF.

The chain carries TRBV27 and TRBJ2-5; 9 nucleotides line up with TRBD1. The J call may be wrong; the DNA end is better matched by TRBJ2-7. Germline V CDR1 and CDR2: MNHEY, SMNVEV (reference sequence). This CDR3 comprises 17 residues. The CDR3 here is CASSSASGTGLSYEQYF. CDR3 DNA: TGTGCCAGCAGCTCCGCTTCAGGGACAGGGCTCTCCTACGAGCAGTACTTC.

The chain has TRBV6-4 and TRBJ1-2; TRBD1 aligns across 8 bases. The CDR3 loop spans 13 amino acids. Per the germline V gene, CDR1 is MRHNA and CDR2 is SNTAGT. Trimming removed 3 bases from V and 7 bases from J; junction bases left unmatched: 4. Here the CDR3 reads CASSEGTGGGYTF. The DNA of the CDR3 is TGTGCCAGCAGTGAGGGGACAGGCGGTGGCTACACCTTC.

The chain is built from TRBV27 and TRBJ2-2, with D perhaps matching TRBD1 (5 bases). Trimming removed 5 bases from V and 3 bases from J, with 16 bases in between. This CDR3 is built from 16 residues. CDR1 and CDR2 from the germline V gene are MNHEY and SMNVEV (reference sequence). CDR3 in DNA: TGTGCCAGCAGTCCCCTCTCCAGGGCCGACACCGGGGAGCTGTTTTTT. It yields the protein CASSPLSRADTGELFF.

Only one count was recorded for this clone. The chain links TRBV7-6 to TRBJ1-3; D is uncertain. Looked up from germline, CDR1 is SGHVS and CDR2 is FNYEAQ. Deletions cut 5 bases from V and 0 bases from J, with 8 bases between. The CDR3 runs to 14 residues. This CDR3 is CASSQVSSGNTIYF. The CDR3 nucleotides read TGTGCCAGCAGCCAAGTGAGCTCTGGAAACACCATATATTTT.

V is TRBV12-5 and J is TRBJ1-5, with no clear D. Germline V CDR1 and CDR2: LGHNT, FRNRAP. V was cut by 3 bases and J by 1 base, with 1 base left in between. This CDR3 is 12 amino acids long. In DNA form, the CDR3 reads TGTGCTAGTGGTTTAAGCAATCAGCCCCAGCATTTT. As protein: CASGLSNQPQHF.

V usage is TRBV2 and J usage is TRBJ1-5; 8 nucleotides match TRBD1. Germline-derived CDR1 and CDR2 are SNHLY and FYNNEI. CDR3 length equals 14 residues. The junction had 4 bases not matched to a gene; V was cut back by 7 bases and J by 2 bases. The CDR3 is CASKTGDGNQPQHF. The DNA of the CDR3 is TGTGCCAGCAAGACAGGGGATGGCAATCAGCCCCAGCATTTT. The complete variable domain, with remaining parts taken from reference TRBV2 and TRBJ1-5, reads EPEVTQTPSHQVTQMGQEVILRCVPISNHLYFYWYRQILGQKVEFLVSFYNNEISEKSEIFDDQFSVERPDGSNFTLKIRSTKLEDSAMYFCASKTGDGNQPQHFGDGTRLSIL.

This chain joins TRBV18 and TRBJ2-1; TRBD2 agrees at 7 bases. The CDR3 has 13 residues. The germline gives CDR1 KGHSH, CDR2 LQKENI. After removal of 4 bases from V and 6 bases from J, the junction contained 3 bases not matched to a gene. The CDR3 DNA sequence: TGTGCCAGCTCACTGCGGGGGAGCAATGAGCAGTTCTTC. Amino acid sequence: CASSLRGSNEQFF.

The chain uses TRBV7-9 and TRBJ2-5; no reliable D call. Trimming cost V 3 bases and J 0 bases, with 11 bases left between them. The CDR3 runs to 15 residues. The germline CDR1 and CDR2 sequences are SEHNR and FQNEAQ (reference sequence). This CDR3 is CASSFDKGYQETQYF. In DNA, the CDR3 is TGTGCCAGCAGCTTCGATAAAGGGTACCAAGAGACCCAGTACTTC.

J is TRBJ1-1 and V is TRBV7-9; D perhaps matches TRBD1 (5 bases). V was pared by 6 bases and J by 1 base, with 6 bases between. The germline V gene has CDR1 SEHNR and CDR2 FQNEAQ (reference sequence). The CDR3 has 12 residues. The CDR3, as DNA: TGTGCCAGCAGGCAGGGGAACACTGAAGCTTTCTTT. It yields the protein CASRQGNTEAFF.

This clone was found once. The chain recombines TRBV7-2 with TRBJ1-5; a weak D match, TRBD1 (6 bases). This CDR3 has 14 residues. V lost 5 bases to trimming and J lost 7 bases, with 15 bases between them. CDR1 is SGHTA, CDR2 FQGNSA, per germline. The CDR3 here is CASSPFGGRQPQHF. The CDR3 DNA reads TGTGCCAGCAGCCCATTCGGGGGCAGGCAGCCCCAGCATTTT. Supplemented by reference TRBV7-2 and TRBJ1-5, the full variable domain reads GAGVSQSPSNKVTEKGKDVELRCDPISGHTALYWYRQSLGQGLEFLIYFQGNSAPDKSGLPSDRFSAERTGGSVSTLTIQRTQQEDSAVYLCASSPFGGRQPQHFGDGTRLSIL.

V usage is TRBV29-1 and J usage is TRBJ2-3; 9 bases are a match to TRBD1. The CDR3 is 13 amino acids. The junction had 3 bases not matched to a gene; V was cut back by 7 bases and J by 1 base. Germline V lookup: CDR1 SQVTM, CDR2 ANQGSEA. The CDR3 coding sequence is TGCAGCGGGAGGACAGGGGGCACAGATACGCAGTATTTT. Its protein is CSGRTGGTDTQYF.

J is TRBJ1-1 and V is TRBV7-9; D ambiguous. The CDR3 has 16 residues. Germline CDR1 is SEHNR and CDR2 is FQNEAQ (reference sequence). The V and J ends lost 5 bases and 2 bases respectively, with 18 bases between them. CDR3 residues: CASSPMVGVLNTEAFF. CDR3 nucleotides: TGTGCCAGCAGCCCAATGGTTGGGGTGCTTAACACTGAAGCTTTCTTT.

This clone was counted a few times. The gene calls are TRBV15 and TRBJ2-1; no reliable D call. V dropped 4 bases and J dropped 1 base, with 8 bases sitting between them. Per germline, CDR1 LNHNV and CDR2 YYDKDF (reference sequence). This CDR3 comprises 14 residues. CDR3 sequence (DNA): TGTGCCACCAGCAAGGACCGTTCCTACAATGAGCAGTTCTTC. Its translation: CATSKDRSYNEQFF.

J is TRBJ1-1 and V is TRBV7-8; the D gene is possibly TRBD1 (6 bases). This CDR3 spans 17 amino acids. V was shortened by 1 base and J by 0 bases, with 15 bases between the two germline ends. Germline loops: CDR1 SGHVS, CDR2 FQNEAQ. CDR3 protein: CASSLVGSAGVNTEAFF. For the CDR3, the DNA is TGTGCCAGCAGCTTAGTAGGGTCGGCAGGGGTGAACACTGAAGCTTTCTTT.

The chain carries TRBV11-2 and TRBJ2-2, with unresolved D. Trimming pared 3 bases from V and 6 bases from J, leaving 11 bases between. The CDR3 spans 14 residues. Germline lookup yields CDR1 SGHAT and CDR2 FQNNGV. CDR3 amino acids: CASSFGGVPGELFF. The CDR3 nucleotides read TGTGCCAGCAGCTTCGGTGGTGTACCCGGGGAGCTGTTTTTT.

The CDR3 here is CASSLVSGDTQYF. Written as DNA, the CDR3 is TGCGCCAGCAGCTTGGTTTCGGGGGATACGCAGTATTTT. V is TRBV5-1 and J is TRBJ2-3; tentative D call: TRBD2 (5 bases). CDR1 SGHRS and CDR2 YFSETQ come from the germline V gene. The V gene lost 0 bases and the J gene lost 6 bases, with 8 bases spanning the gap. The CDR3 runs 13 residues. The full variable domain, rest sourced from reference TRBV5-1 and TRBJ2-3, is KAGVTQTPRYLIKTRGQQVTLSCSPISGHRSVSWYQQTPGQGLQFLFEYFSETQRNKGNFPGRFSGRQFSNSRSEMNVSTLELGDSALYLCASSLVSGDTQYFGPGTRLTVL.

The rearrangement links TRBV5-5 to TRBJ2-6; D may correspond to TRBD1 or TRBD2 (5 bases each). Germline CDR1 and CDR2: SGHKS and YYEKEE (reference sequence). The CDR3 is 20 residues long. V shed 4 bases and J shed 0 bases, with 23 bases lying between them. For the CDR3, the DNA is TGTGCCAGCAGCGCTTGGGGTGGGCAGGGACGAGGCTCTGGGGCCAACGTCCTGACTTTC. It yields the protein CASSAWGGQGRGSGANVLTF.

The chain has TRBV29-1 and TRBJ1-4, with D unclear. V shed 4 bases and J shed 6 bases, with 18 bases lying between them. This CDR3 has 15 amino acids. In germline, CDR1 is SQVTM, CDR2 ANQGSEA. CDR3: CSVGATAALDEKLFF. The DNA of the CDR3 is TGCAGCGTTGGGGCCACGGCAGCCTTAGATGAAAAACTGTTTTTT.

This clone was detected only once. The chain recombines TRBV4-3 with TRBJ1-4; 7 bases are shared with TRBD1. V lost 1 base to trimming and J lost 5 bases; unmatched junction nucleotides: 4. The germline V gene has CDR1 LGHNA and CDR2 YSLEER. The CDR3 has 15 amino acids. The CDR3 spells CASSQGAGGNEKLFF. The CDR3 region has the DNA TGCGCCAGCAGCCAAGGGGCAGGGGGAAATGAAAAACTGTTTTTT.

This sequence joins TRBV9 and TRBJ2-1, with D tentatively TRBD1 (8 bases). The V gene lost 4 bases and the J gene lost 4 bases, with 18 bases spanning the gap. The CDR3 loop spans 16 amino acids. From germline, CDR1 is SGDLS and CDR2 YYNGEE. CDR3 coding DNA: TGTGCCAGCAGCCCCGAAGCGGGACAGGCATACAATGAGCAGTTCTTC. Protein: CASSPEAGQAYNEQFF.